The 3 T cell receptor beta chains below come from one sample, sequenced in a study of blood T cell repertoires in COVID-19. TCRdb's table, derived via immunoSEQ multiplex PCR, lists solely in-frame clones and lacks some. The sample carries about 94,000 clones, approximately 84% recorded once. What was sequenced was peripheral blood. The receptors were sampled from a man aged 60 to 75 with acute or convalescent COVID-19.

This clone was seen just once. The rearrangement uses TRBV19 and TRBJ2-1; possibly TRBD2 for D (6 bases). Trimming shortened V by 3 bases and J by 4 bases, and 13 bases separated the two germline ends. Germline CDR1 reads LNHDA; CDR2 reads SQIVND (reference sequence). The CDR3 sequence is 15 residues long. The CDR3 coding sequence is TGTGCCAGTAGTATCACTAGCTCGGGGTACAATGAGCAGTTCTTC. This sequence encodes CASSITSSGYNEQFF.

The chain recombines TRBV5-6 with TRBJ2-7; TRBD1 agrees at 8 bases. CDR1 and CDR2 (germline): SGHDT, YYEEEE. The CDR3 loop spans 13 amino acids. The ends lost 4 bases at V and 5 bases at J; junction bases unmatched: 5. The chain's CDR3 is CASSRTGRHEQYF. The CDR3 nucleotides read TGTGCCAGCAGCCGGACAGGGCGGCACGAGCAGTACTTC.

The CDR3, as DNA: TGCGCCAGCAGCCAAAGGCAAGACAGGGCCTATAATTCACCCCTCCACTTT. The encoded protein is CASSQRQDRAYNSPLHF. V and J are TRBV5-1 and TRBJ1-6; 7 nucleotides align to TRBD1. Trimming removed 4 bases from V and 2 bases from J; junction bases left unmatched: 9. Germline values: CDR1 SGHRS, CDR2 YFSETQ. The CDR3 sequence is 17 residues long.